This TCR beta chain was observed in a study of blood T cell repertoires in COVID-19. On the study more broadly: COVID-19 samples from acute and convalescent phases originated in the United States, Italy and Spain. The analysed material was cDNA or gDNA that came from T cells, B-cell-depleted T cells, or PBMCs.

V was clipped by 3 bases and J by 9 bases, with 11 bases between them. From germline, CDR1 is SQVTM and CDR2 ANQGSEA. The CDR3 contains 11 residues. As handled by the study authors: Nucleated cell counts were estimated from reference gene primer amplification. The protocol was immunoSEQ multiplex PCR, while the TCRdb copy is restricted to in-frame clones and leaves out a portion. The V and J calls and clone size are taken from that table; D and trimming were inferred from the DNA. The top ten hold around 0.84% of the sample, which has around 270,000 clones, roughly 89% seen once. The receptor's source is a man younger than 45 with acute or convalescent COVID-19. Sequenced sample: peripheral blood. The rearrangement joins TRBV29-1 to TRBJ1-2; D unclear. CDR3 DNA: TGCAGCGTTGAGGCTCGGGATAGCTACACCTTC. Its protein product is CSVEARDSYTF.